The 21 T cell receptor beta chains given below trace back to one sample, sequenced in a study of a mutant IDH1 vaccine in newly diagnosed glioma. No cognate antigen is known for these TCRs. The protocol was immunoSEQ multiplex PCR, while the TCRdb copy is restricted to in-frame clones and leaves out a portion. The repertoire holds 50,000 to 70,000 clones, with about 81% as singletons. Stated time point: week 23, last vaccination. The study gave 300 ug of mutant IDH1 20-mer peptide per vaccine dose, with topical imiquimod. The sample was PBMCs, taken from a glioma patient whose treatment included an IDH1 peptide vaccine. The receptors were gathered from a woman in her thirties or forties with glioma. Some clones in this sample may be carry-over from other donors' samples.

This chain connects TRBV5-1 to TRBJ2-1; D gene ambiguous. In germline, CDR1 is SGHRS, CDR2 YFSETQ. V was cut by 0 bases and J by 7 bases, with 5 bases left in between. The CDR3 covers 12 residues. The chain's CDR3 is CASSLVLNEQFF. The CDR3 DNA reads TGCGCCAGCAGCTTGGTACTAAATGAGCAGTTCTTC.

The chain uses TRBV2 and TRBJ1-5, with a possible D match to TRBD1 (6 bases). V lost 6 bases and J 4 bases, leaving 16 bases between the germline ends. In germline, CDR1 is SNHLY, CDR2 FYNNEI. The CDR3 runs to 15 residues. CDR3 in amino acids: CASRSQGLLNQPQHF. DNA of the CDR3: TGTGCCAGCAGGTCCCAGGGGCTCCTTAATCAGCCCCAGCATTTT.

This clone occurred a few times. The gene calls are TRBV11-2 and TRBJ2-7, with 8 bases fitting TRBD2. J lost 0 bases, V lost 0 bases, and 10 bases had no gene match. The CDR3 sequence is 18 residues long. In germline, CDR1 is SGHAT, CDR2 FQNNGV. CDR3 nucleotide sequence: TGTGCCAGCAGCTTAGATCAGGAGGCAGCGGGGGTCTCCTACGAGCAGTACTTC. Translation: CASSLDQEAAGVSYEQYF. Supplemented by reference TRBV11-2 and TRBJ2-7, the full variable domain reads EAGVAQSPRYKIIEKRQSVAFWCNPISGHATLYWYQQILGQGPKLLIQFQNNGVVDDSQLPKDRFSAERLKGVDSTLKIQPAKLEDSAVYLCASSLDQEAAGVSYEQYFGPGTRLTVT.

CDR3 residues: CASRGLGALGNTIYF. CDR3 nucleotides: TGTGCCAGCAGGGGCCTCGGGGCCCTTGGAAACACCATATATTTT. The chain is built from TRBV2 and TRBJ1-3; D might be TRBD1 (5 bases). CDR1 is SNHLY and CDR2 is FYNNEI in the germline V gene. The CDR3 consists of 15 residues. Trimming removed 6 bases from V and 3 bases from J, with 15 bases in between. The full variable domain, with the rest looked up from reference TRBV2 and TRBJ1-3, is EPEVTQTPSHQVTQMGQEVILRCVPISNHLYFYWYRQILGQKVEFLVSFYNNEISEKSEIFDDQFSVERPDGSNFTLKIRSTKLEDSAMYFCASRGLGALGNTIYFGEGSWLTVV.

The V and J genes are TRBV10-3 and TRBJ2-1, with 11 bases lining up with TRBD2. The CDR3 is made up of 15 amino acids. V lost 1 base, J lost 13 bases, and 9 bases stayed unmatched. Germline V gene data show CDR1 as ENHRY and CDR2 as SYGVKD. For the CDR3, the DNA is TGTGCCATCAGTGAGTTGCACCTAGCGGGGGGCGACCAGTTCTTC. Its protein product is CAISELHLAGGDQFF.

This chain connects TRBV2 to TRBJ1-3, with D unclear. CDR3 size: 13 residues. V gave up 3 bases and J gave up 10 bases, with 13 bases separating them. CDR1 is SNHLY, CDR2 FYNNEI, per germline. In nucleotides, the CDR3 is TGTGCCAGCAGTGAGGACGAAGGGAGGACCATATATTTT. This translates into CASSEDEGRTIYF.

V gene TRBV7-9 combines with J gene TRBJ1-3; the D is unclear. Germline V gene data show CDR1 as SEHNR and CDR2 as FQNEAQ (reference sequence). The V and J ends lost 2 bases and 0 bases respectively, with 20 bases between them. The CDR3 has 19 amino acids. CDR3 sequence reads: CASSLWMNPVVSSGNTIYF. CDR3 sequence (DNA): TGTGCCAGCAGCTTATGGATGAACCCCGTCGTCAGCTCTGGAAACACCATATATTTT.

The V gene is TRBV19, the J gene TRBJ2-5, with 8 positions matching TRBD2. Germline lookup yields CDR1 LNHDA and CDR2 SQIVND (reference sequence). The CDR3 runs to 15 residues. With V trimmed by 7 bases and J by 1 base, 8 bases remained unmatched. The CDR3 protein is CASTVAGGPQETQYF. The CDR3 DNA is TGTGCCAGTACCGTGGCGGGGGGACCCCAAGAGACCCAGTACTTC.

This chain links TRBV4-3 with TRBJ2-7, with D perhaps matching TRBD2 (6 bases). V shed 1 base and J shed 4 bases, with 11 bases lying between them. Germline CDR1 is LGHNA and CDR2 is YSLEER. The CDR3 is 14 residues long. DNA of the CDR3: TGCGCCAGCAGCCAAGGCGGGGTCGGTTACGAGCAGTACTTC. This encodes CASSQGGVGYEQYF.

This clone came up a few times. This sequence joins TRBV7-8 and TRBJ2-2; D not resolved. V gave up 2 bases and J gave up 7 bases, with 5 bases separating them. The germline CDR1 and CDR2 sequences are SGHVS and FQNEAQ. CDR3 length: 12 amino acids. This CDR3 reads CASSLIGGELFF. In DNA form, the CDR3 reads TGTGCCAGCAGCTTAATCGGCGGGGAGCTGTTTTTT.

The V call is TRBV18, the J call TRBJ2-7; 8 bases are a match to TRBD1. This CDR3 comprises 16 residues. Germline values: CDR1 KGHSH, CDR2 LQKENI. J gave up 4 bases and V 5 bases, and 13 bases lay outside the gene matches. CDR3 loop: CASSATGAQVLYEQYF. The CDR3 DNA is TGTGCCAGCTCAGCGACAGGGGCCCAGGTACTTTACGAGCAGTACTTC.

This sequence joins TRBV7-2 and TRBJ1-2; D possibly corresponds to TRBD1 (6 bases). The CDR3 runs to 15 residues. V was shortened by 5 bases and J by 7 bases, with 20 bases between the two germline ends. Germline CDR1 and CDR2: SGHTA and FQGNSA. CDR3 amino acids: CASSPFTGAASGYTF. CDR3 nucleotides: TGTGCCAGCAGCCCCTTCACGGGGGCAGCTAGTGGCTACACCTTC.

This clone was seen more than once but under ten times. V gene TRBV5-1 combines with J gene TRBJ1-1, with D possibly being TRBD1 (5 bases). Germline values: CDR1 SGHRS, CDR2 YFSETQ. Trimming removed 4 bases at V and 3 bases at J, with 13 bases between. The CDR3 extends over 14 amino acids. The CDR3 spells CASSITLGDTEAFF. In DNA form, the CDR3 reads TGCGCCAGCAGCATAACGCTGGGGGACACTGAAGCTTTCTTT.

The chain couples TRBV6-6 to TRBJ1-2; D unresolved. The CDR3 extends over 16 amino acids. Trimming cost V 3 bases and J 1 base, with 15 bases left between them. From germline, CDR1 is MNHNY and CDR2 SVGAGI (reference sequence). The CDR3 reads CASSYRGSGDNYGYTF. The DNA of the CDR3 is TGTGCCAGCAGTTATCGAGGGTCGGGCGATAACTATGGCTACACCTTC.

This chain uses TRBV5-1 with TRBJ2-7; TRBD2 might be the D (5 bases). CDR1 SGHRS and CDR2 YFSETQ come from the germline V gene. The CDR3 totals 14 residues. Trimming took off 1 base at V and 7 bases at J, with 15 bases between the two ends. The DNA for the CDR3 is TGCGCCAGCAGCTTGAACGCGGGCCGGGTAGAGCAGTACTTC. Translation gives CASSLNAGRVEQYF.

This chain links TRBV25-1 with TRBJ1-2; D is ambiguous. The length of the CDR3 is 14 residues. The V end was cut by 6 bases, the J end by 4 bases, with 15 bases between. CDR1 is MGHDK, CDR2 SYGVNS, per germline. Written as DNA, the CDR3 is TGTGCCAGCAGGCCTACAGCGGCTCTCTATGGCTACACCTTC. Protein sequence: CASRPTAALYGYTF.

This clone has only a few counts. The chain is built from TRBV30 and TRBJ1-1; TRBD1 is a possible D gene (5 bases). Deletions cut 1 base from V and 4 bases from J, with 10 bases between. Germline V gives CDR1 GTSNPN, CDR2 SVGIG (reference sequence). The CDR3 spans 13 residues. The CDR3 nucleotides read TGTGCCTGGAGTGCCAGGGATGGCACTGAAGCTTTCTTT. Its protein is CAWSARDGTEAFF.

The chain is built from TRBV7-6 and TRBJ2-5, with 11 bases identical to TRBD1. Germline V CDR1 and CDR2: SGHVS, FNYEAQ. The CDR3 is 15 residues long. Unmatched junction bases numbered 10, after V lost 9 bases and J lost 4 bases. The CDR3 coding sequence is TGTGCCAGTATCCCCGGGACAGGGGGGTCAGAGACCCAGTACTTC. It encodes CASIPGTGGSETQYF.

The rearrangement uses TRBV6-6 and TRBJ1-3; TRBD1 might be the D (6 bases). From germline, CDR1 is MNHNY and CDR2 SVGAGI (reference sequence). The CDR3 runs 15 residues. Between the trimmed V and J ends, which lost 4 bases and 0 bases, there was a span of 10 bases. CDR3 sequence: CASSWDNSSGNTIYF. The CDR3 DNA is TGTGCCAGCAGTTGGGACAACTCCTCTGGAAACACCATATATTTT.

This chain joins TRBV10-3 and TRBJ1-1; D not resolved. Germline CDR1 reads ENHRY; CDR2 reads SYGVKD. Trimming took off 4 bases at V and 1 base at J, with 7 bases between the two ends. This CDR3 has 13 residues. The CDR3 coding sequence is TGTGCCATCAGTGTTCATAAGAACACTGAAGCTTTCTTT. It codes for CAISVHKNTEAFF.

The CDR3 is CAKTGDPYEQYF. The CDR3 nucleotides read TGTGCCAAGACAGGGGACCCCTACGAGCAGTACTTC. The chain has TRBV6-4 and TRBJ2-7, with TRBD1 identical over 8 bases. The J segment lost 2 bases and the V segment lost 10 bases, leaving 4 bases of the junction unmatched. The CDR3 spans 12 residues. Looked up from germline, CDR1 is MRHNA and CDR2 is SNTAGT.